This T cell receptor beta chain is from a study of blood T cell repertoires in COVID-19. Overall study: The United States, Italy and Spain supplied acute and convalescent COVID-19 samples. Nucleic acid was either cDNA or gDNA, and it came from T cells, B-cell-depleted T cells, or PBMCs.

Methods used by the authors: Estimation of nucleated cell counts was performed using reference gene primer amplification. Sequencing used immunoSEQ multiplex PCR; TCRdb keeps in-frame clones, though not all of them. Clonal size and the V and J genes are those of that table, whereas D and trimming came from the DNA. The sample has approximately 110,000 clones; 75% to 90% are singletons. Germline CDR1 is SNHLY and CDR2 is FYNNEI. The CDR3 is 15 residues long. V shed 5 bases and J shed 1 base, with 11 bases lying between them. This clone was seen only a few times. The source of this sequence is a woman of 80 years or more with acute or convalescent COVID-19. The chain carries TRBV2 and TRBJ2-2; D might be TRBD1 (6 bases). Input material: peripheral blood. The CDR3 DNA follows: TGTGCCAGCAGTTCAGGGGCGTGGAACACCGGGGAGCTGTTTTTT. Its translation is CASSSGAWNTGELFF.